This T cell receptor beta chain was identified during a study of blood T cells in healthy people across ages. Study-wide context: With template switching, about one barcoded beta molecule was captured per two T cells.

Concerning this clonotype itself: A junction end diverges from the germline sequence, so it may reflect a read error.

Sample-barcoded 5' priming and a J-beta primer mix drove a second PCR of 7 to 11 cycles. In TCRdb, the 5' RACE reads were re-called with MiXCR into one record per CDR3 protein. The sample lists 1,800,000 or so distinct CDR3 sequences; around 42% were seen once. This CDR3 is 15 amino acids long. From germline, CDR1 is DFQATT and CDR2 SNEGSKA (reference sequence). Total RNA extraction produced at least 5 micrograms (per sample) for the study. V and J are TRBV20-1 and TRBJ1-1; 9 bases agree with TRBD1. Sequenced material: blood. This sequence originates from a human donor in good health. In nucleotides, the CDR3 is TGCAGCGCTAGGGAGGGAAAACAGGGGGCACCTGAAGCTTTCTTT. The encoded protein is CSAREGKQGAPEAFF.